This TCR beta chain was sequenced during a study of blood T cell repertoires in COVID-19. Study-wide context: PBMCs, B-cell-depleted T cells, or T cells were the source of the cDNA or gDNA that made up the material.

TCRdb's table, derived via immunoSEQ multiplex PCR, lists solely in-frame clones and lacks some. The table records 75,000 to 100,000 clones, 81% of them present only once. CDR3 size: 12 residues. Trimming took off 5 bases at V and 2 bases at J, with 6 bases between the two ends. The specimen was peripheral blood. The TCR comes from a woman of 80 years or more with acute or convalescent COVID-19. The chain is built from TRBV12-3 or TRBV12-4 and TRBJ1-1; D unresolved. This CDR3 reads CASSPRNTEAFF. CDR3 DNA: TGTGCCAGCAGTCCGAGAAACACTGAAGCTTTCTTT.